At least ten counts were recorded for the clone carrying this T cell receptor (beta chain). Its antigen remains unknown. The data are from a study of T-cell reconstitution after alpha-beta-depleted transplantation in children. Study results and caveats: It was surviving recipient T cells and thymic progenitors that gave some patients high TCRbeta diversity at day 60. By one year post-transplant, T-cell counts and diversity largely arose from T cells that were newly produced. The study reportedly traced alpha-beta T cells about two months after transplant to several hundred expanded graft clones.

TCRbeta library construction was performed incorporating unique molecular identifiers. MiXCR, run by TCRdb on the PCR reads, gives a single entry per CDR3 protein. The data hold about 290,000 distinct CDR3 sequences, with nearly 8% observed a single time. The sequences come from peripheral blood, collected 360 days after TCRalphabeta/CD19-depleted stem cell transplant. This receptor was taken from a female patient between 2 and 15 years old who had a stem cell transplant for Fanconi anemia, so the T cells may come from the graft donor.

The CDR3 reads CASSPPIPYTDTQYF. As DNA, the CDR3 is TGTGCCAGCAGTCCCCCGATCCCTTACACAGATACGCAGTATTTT. V usage is TRBV27 and J usage is TRBJ2-3, with D unclear. From germline, CDR1 is MNHEY and CDR2 SMNVEV (reference sequence). This CDR3 comprises 15 residues. Trimming cost V 5 bases and J 2 bases, with 14 bases left between them.